Given below is one T cell receptor (beta chain) in context. This record belongs to a study of blood T cell repertoires in COVID-19. Some clones are missing from TCRdb's copy, which holds only in-frame ones; the method was immunoSEQ multiplex PCR. The sample holds 250,000 to 350,000 clones; 90% are singletons and the top ten take roughly 4.3%. This CDR3 spans 15 amino acids. V gave up 2 bases and J gave up 3 bases; unmatched junction bases: 7. CDR1 ENHRY and CDR2 SYGVKD come from the germline V gene. Participants were aged about 18 to 100 years from approximately 24 US areas. Cohort assignment relied on participant-reported clinical history.

Source material: PBMCs or T cells enriched from blood (not recorded which). The V gene is TRBV10-3, the J gene TRBJ2-7; 7 bases map to TRBD1. The clonotype comes from a woman in her late teens or twenties with acute COVID-19. Here the CDR3 DNA reads TGTGCCATCAGTGAGCCGGGACAGACTCTCTACGAGCAGTACTTC. Protein: CAISEPGQTLYEQYF.